The sample holds a few counts of the clone carrying this T cell receptor beta chain. The data originate from a study of T cells in Graves' hyperthyroidism and ophthalmopathy. The TCR beta CDR3 regions underwent amplification using RNA transcripts as the source. HTBI primers were used for first-round RT-PCR of the TCR CDR3. From the multiplex PCR reads, TCRdb called clonotypes with MiXCR, one entry per CDR3 protein. The data contain 560,000 or so distinct CDR3 sequences, nearly 20% of them singletons. With 0 bases removed from V and 7 bases from J, the gap between germline ends came to 16 bases. The CDR3 contains 15 residues. Germline assignment: CDR1 DFQATT and CDR2 SNEGSKA (reference sequence).

The origin of this receptor is a man aged 35 to 55 with Graves' ophthalmopathy. The sample taken for sequencing was blood. J is TRBJ1-5 and V is TRBV20-1, with D perhaps matching TRBD1 (5 bases). The CDR3 sequence: CSARDVVREGQPQHF. CDR3 DNA sequence: TGCAGTGCTAGAGATGTGGTCAGGGAAGGACAGCCCCAGCATTTT.